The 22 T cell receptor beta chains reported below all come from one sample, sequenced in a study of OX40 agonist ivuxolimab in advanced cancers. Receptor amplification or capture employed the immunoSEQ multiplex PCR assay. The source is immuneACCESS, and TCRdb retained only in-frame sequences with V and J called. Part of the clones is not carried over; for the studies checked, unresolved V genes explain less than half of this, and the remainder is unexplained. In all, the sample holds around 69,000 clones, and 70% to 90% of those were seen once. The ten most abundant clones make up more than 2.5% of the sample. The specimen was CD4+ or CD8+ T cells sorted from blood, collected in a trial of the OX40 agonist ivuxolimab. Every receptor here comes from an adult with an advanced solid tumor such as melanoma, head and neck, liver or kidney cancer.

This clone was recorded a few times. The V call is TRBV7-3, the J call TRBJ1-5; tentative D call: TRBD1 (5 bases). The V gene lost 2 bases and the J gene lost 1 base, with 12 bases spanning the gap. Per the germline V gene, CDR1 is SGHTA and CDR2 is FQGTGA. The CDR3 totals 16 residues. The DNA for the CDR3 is TGTGCCAGCAGCTTAGGGCGGACACCAAGCAATCAGCCCCAGCATTTT. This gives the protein CASSLGRTPSNQPQHF.

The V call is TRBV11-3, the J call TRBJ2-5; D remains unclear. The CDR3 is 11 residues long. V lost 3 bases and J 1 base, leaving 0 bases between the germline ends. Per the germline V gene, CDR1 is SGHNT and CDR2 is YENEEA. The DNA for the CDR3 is TGTGCCAGCAGCTTCCAAGAGACCCAGTACTTC. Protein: CASSFQETQYF.

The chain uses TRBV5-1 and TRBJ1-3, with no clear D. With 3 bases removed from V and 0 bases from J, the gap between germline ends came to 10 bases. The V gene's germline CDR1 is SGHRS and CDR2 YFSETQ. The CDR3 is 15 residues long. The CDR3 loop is CASSSAGSSGNTIYF. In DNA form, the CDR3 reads TGCGCCAGCAGCTCCGCGGGGAGCTCTGGAAACACCATATATTTT.

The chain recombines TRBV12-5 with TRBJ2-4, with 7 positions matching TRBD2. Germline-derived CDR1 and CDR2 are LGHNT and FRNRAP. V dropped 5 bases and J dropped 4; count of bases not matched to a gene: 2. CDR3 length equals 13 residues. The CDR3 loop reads CASGTGGKNIQYF. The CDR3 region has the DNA TGTGCTAGTGGTACCGGGGGGAAAAACATTCAGTACTTC.

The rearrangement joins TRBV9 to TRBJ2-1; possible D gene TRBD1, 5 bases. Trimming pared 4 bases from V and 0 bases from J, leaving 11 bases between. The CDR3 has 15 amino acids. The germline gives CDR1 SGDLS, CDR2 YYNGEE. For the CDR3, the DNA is TGTGCCAGCAGCCTCGCTCAGGGCTCCTACAATGAGCAGTTCTTC. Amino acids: CASSLAQGSYNEQFF.

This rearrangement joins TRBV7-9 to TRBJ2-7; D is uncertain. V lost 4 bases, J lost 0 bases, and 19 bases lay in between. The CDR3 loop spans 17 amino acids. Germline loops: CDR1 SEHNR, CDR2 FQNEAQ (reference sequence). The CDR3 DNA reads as TGTGCCAGCAGCTCACCCGGTGGCAGACACAGCTCCTACGAGCAGTACTTC. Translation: CASSSPGGRHSSYEQYF. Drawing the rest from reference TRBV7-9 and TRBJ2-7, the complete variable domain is DTGVSQNPRHKITKRGQNVTFRCDPISEHNRLYWYRQTLGQGPEFLTYFQNEAQLEKSRLLSDRFSAERPKGSFSTLEIQRTEQGDSAMYLCASSSPGGRHSSYEQYFGPGTRLTVT.

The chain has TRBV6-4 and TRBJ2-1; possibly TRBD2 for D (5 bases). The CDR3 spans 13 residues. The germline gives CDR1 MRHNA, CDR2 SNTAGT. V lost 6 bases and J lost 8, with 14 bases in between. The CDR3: CASSAGGQHEQFF. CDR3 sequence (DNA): TGTGCCAGCAGCGCCGGCGGGCAGCATGAGCAGTTCTTC.

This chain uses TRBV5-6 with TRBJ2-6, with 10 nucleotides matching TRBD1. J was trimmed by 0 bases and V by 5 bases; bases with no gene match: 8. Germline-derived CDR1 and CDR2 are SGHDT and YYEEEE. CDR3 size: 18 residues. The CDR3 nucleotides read TGTGCCAGCAGGTGGAGGGACAGGGGAAGCTCTGGGGCCAACGTCCTGACTTTC. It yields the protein CASRWRDRGSSGANVLTF.

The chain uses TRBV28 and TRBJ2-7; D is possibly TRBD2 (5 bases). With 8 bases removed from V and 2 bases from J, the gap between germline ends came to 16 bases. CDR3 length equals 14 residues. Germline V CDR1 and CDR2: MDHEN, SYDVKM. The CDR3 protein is CASSPSLATYEQYF. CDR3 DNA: TGTGCCAGCTCTCCTAGCCTCGCGACCTACGAGCAGTACTTC. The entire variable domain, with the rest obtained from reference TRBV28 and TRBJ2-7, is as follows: DVKVTQSSRYLVKRTGEKVFLECVQDMDHENMFWYRQDPGLGLRLIYFSYDVKMKEKGDIPEGYSVSREKKERFSLILESASTNQTSMYLCASSPSLATYEQYFGPGTRLTVT.

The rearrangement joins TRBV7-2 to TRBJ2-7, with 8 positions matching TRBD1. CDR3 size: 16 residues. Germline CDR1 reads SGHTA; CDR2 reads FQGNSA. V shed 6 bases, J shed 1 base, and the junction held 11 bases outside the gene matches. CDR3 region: CASSSLTGTGSYEQYF. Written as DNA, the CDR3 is TGTGCCAGCAGTTCTCTTACCGGGACAGGATCCTACGAGCAGTACTTC.

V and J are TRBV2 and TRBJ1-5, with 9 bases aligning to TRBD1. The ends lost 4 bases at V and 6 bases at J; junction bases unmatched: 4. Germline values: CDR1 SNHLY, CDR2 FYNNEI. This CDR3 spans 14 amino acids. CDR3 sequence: CASSGGTGFQPQHF. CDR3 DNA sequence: TGTGCCAGCAGTGGGGGGACAGGGTTTCAGCCCCAGCATTTT.

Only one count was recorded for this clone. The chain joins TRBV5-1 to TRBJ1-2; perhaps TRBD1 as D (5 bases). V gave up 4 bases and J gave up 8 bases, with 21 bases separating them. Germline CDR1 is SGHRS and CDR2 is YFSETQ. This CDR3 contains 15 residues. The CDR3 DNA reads TGCGCCAGCAGCCTTGAGCCAGGACATCTACAGGGCTACACCTTC. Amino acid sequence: CASSLEPGHLQGYTF.

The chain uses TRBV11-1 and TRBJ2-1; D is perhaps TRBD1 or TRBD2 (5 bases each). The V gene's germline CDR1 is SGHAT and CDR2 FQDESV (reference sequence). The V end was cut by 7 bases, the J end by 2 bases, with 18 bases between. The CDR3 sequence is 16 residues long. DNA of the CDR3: TGTGCCAGCACATCCACTGGGACCACGACCTACAATGAGCAGTTCTTC. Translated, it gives CASTSTGTTTYNEQFF. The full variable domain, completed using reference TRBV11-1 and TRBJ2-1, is EAEVAQSPRYKITEKSQAVAFWCDPISGHATLYWYRQILGQGPELLVQFQDESVVDDSQLPKDRFSAERLKGVDSTLKIQPAELGDSAMYLCASTSTGTTTYNEQFFGPGTRLTVL.

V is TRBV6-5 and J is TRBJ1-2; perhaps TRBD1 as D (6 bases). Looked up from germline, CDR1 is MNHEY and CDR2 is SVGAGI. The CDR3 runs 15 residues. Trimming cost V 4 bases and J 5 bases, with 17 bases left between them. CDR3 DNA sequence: TGTGCCAGCAGTTCCCCCCAGGGGCGCGGGTATGGCTACACCTTC. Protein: CASSSPQGRGYGYTF.

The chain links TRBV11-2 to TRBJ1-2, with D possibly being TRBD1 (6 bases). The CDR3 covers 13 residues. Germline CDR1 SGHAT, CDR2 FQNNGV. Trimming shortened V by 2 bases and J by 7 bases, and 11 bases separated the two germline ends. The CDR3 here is CASSLNRVGGYTF. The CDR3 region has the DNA TGTGCCAGCAGCTTAAACAGGGTGGGTGGCTACACCTTC.

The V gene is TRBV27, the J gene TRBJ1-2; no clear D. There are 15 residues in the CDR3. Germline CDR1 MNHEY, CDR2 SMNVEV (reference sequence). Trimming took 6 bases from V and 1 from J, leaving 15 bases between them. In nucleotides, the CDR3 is TGTGCCAGCAGCTACGGACGGGGTGTTAACTATGGCTACACCTTC. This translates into CASSYGRGVNYGYTF.

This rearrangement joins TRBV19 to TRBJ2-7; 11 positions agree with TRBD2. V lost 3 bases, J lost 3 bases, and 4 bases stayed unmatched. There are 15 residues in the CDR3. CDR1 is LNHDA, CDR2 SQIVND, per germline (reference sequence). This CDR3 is CASSIGTSGYYEQYF. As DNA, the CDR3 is TGTGCCAGTAGTATTGGGACTAGCGGATACTACGAGCAGTACTTC.

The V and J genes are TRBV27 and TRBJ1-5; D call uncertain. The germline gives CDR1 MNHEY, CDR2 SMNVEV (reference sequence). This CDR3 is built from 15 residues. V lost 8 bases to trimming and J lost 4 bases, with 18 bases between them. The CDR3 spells CASRRQPEGNQPQHF. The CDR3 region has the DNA TGTGCCAGCCGAAGACAACCCGAGGGAAATCAGCCCCAGCATTTT.

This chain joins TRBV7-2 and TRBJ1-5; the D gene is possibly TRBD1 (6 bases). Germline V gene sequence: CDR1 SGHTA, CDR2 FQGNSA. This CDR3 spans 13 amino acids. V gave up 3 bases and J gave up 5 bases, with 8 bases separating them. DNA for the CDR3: TGTGCCAGCAGCTTGAACAGGGATCAGCCCCAGCATTTT. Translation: CASSLNRDQPQHF.

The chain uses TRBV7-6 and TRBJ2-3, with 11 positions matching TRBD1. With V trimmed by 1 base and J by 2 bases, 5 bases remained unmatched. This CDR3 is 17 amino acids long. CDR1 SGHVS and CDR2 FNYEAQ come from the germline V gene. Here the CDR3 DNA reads TGTGCCAGCAGCTTAGAGGGGACAGGGGGATACACAGATACGCAGTATTTT. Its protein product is CASSLEGTGGYTDTQYF.

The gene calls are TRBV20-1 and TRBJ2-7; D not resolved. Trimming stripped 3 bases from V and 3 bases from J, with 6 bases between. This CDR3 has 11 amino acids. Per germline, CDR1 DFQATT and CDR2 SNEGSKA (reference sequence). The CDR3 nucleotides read TGCAGTGCTAGTAGTGGCTACGAGCAGTACTTC. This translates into CSASSGYEQYF.

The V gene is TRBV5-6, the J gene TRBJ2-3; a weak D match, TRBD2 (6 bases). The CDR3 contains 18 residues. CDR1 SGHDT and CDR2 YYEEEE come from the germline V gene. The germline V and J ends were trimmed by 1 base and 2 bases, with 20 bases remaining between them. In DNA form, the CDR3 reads TGTGCCAGCAGCTTGACCGCCTCGTCGCGGGATCCCACAGATACGCAGTATTTT. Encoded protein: CASSLTASSRDPTDTQYF.